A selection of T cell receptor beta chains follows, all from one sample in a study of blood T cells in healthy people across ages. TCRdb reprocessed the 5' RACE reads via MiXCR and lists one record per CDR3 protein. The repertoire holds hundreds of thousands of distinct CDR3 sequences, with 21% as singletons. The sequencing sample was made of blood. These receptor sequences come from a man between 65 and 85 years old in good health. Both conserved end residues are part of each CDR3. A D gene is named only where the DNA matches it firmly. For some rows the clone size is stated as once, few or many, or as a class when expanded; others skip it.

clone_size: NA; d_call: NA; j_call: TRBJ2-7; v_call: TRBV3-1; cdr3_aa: CASALTTGYEQYF; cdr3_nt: TGTGCCAGCGCCCTGACGACGGGTTACGAGCAGTACTTC
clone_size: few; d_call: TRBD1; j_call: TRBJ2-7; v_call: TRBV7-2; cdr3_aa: CASSFGVGQGGYEQYF; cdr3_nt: TGTGCCAGCAGTTTTGGGGTGGGACAGGGTGGCTACGAGCAGTACTTC
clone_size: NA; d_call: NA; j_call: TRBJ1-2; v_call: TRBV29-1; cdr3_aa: CSVVWQGRNYGNTF; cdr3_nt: TGCAGCGTTGTGTGGCAGGGCAGAAACTATGGCAACACCTTC
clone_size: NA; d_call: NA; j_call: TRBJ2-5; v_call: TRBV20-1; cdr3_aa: CSFNTGPEEETQYF; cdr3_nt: TGCAGCTTTAACACCGGACCAGAGGAAGAGACCCAGTACTTC
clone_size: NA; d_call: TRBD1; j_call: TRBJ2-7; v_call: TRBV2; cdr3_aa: CASSERDRVREQYF; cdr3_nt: TGTGCCAGCAGTGAAAGGGACAGGGTACGGGAGCAGTACTTC
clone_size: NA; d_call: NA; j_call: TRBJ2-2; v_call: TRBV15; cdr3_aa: CATSRDNPDSSGELFF; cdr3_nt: TGTGCCACCAGCAGAGATAATCCCGACTCTTCAGGGGAGCTGTTTTTT
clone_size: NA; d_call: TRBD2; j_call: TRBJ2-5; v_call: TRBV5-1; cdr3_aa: CASSERTSGSKETQYF; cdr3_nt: TGCGCCAGCAGCGAACGGACTAGCGGGAGTAAAGAGACCCAGTACTTC
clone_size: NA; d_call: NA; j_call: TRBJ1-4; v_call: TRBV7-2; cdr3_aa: CASSDSGRTNEKLFF; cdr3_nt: TGTGCCAGCAGCGACTCAGGGAGGACTAATGAAAAACTGTTTTTT
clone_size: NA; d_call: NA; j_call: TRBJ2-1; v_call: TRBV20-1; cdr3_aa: CSARDAKLHNEQFF; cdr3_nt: TGCAGTGCTAGAGATGCAAAACTTCACAATGAGCAGTTCTTC
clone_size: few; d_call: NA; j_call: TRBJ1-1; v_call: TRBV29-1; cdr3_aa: CSGVGSWGTEAFF; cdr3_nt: TGCAGCGGTGTGGGTAGTTGGGGCACTGAAGCTTTCTTT
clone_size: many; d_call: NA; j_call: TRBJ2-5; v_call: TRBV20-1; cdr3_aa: CSARSSTETQYF; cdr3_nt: TGCAGTGCTAGATCCAGCACGGAGACCCAGTACTTC
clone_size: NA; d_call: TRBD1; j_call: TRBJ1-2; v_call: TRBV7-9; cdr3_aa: CASSRDSVYGYTF; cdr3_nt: TGTGCCAGCTCAAGGGACAGTGTCTATGGCTACACCTTC
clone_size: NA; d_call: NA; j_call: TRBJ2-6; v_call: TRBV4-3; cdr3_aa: CASSQDWLGANVLTF; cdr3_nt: TGCGCCAGCAGCCAAGATTGGTTGGGGGCCAACGTCCTGACTTTC
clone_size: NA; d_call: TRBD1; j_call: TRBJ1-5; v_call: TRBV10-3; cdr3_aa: CAISPTGEGQPQHF; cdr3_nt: TGTGCCATCAGCCCAACAGGGGAAGGTCAGCCCCAGCATTTT
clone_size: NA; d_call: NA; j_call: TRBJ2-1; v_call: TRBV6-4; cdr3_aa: CASSAHPNGNNEQFF; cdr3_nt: TGTGCCAGCAGTGCCCATCCTAACGGTAACAATGAGCAGTTCTTC
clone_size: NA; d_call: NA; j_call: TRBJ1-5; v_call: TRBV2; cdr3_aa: CASSRIGGIGQPQHF; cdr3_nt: TGTGCCAGCAGCCGAATAGGGGGGATAGGACAGCCCCAGCATTTT
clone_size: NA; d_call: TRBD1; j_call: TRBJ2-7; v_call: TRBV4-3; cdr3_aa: CASSQGTGRYEQYF; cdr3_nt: TGCGCCAGCAGCCAGGGGACAGGGAGGTACGAGCAGTACTTC
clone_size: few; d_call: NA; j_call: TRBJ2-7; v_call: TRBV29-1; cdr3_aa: CSGIYEQYF; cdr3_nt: TGCAGCGGGATCTACGAGCAGTACTTC
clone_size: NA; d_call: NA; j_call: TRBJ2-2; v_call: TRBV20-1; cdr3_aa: CSATPGRTGESGELFF; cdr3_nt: TGCAGTGCTACGCCGGGACGGACGGGAGAGAGCGGGGAGCTGTTTTTT
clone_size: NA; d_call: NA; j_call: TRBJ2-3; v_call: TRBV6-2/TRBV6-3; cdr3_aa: CASRPGGTSTDTQYF; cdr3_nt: TGTGCCAGCAGACCAGGTGGAACTAGCACAGATACGCAGTATTTT
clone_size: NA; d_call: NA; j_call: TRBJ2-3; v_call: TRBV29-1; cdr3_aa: CSVVLAGTDTQYF; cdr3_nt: TGCAGCGTTGTACTAGCAGGGACAGATACGCAGTATTTT
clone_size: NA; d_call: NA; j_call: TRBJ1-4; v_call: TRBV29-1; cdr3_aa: CSVDAGEKLFF; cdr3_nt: TGCAGCGTTGACGCGGGTGAAAAACTGTTTTTT
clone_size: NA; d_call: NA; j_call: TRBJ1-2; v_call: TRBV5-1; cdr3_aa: CASSLDLIGSSGYTF; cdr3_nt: TGCGCCAGCAGCTTGGATTTAATAGGTTCCAGTGGCTACACCTTC
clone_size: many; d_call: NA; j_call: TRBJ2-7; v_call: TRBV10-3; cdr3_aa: CAISERDFSYEQYF; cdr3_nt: TGTGCCATCAGTGAGCGGGACTTCTCCTACGAGCAGTACTTC
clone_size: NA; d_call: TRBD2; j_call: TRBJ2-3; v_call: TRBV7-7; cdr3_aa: CASSQGLAGTSDTQYF; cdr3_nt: TGTGCTAGCAGCCAGGGACTAGCGGGGACCTCAGATACGCAGTATTTT
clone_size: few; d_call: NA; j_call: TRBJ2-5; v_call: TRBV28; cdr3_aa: CASSSDTSPGRETQYF; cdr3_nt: TGTGCCAGCAGTTCCGATACTAGCCCTGGCCGGGAGACCCAGTACTTC
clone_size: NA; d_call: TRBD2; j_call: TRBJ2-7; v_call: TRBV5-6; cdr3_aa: CASSAGLAVYEQYF; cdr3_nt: TGTGCCAGCAGCGCGGGACTAGCGGTCTACGAGCAGTACTTC
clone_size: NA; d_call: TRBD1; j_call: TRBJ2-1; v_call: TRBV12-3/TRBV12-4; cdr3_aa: CASSPLGQKNEQFF; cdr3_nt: TGTGCCAGCAGCCCCCTGGGACAGAAGAATGAGCAGTTCTTC